This T cell receptor (beta chain) was captured in a study of blood T cell repertoires in COVID-19. About the research overall: Samples came from the United States, Italy and Spain, spanning acute and convalescent COVID-19. The analysed material was cDNA or gDNA that came from T cells, B-cell-depleted T cells, or PBMCs.

Germline V lookup: CDR1 SGHRS, CDR2 YFSETQ. The V and J ends lost 0 bases and 6 bases respectively, with 7 bases between them. CDR3 length: 12 residues. Produced via immunoSEQ multiplex PCR; TCRdb's table is partial and in-frame only. The top ten hold around 4% of the sample, which has 250,000 to 350,000 clones, about 85% seen once. Input material: peripheral blood. This chain uses TRBV5-1 with TRBJ2-7; D uncertain. This TCR was recovered from a woman aged 45-65 years with active or convalescent COVID-19. The CDR3 DNA reads TGCGCCAGCAGCTTGGGTGGGCGCGAGCAGTACTTC. This translates into CASSLGGREQYF.